These T cell receptor beta chains were read from a single sample in a study of technical replicates of blood from several donors. The method was immunoSEQ multiplex PCR; TCRdb's version includes in-frame clones alone and lacks a portion of them. The sample holds some 13,000 clones, about 95% seen once. The sequencing sample was made of PBMCs. The source of these receptors is a human donor in good health. CDR3s include the opening cysteine and the closing phenylalanine or tryptophan.

v_call: TRBV19
cdr3_aa: CASRPTVTEPSYEQYF

v_call: TRBV2
cdr3_aa: CASRRDSGYTF

v_call: TRBV9
cdr3_aa: CASSEGLAGGPRNIQYF

v_call: TRBV6-5
cdr3_aa: CASNEPRQDLGQYF

v_call: TRBV29-1
cdr3_aa: CSVPGLAGTKNIQYF

v_call: TRBV5-1
cdr3_aa: CASRFMRQGNEQFF

v_call: TRBV15
cdr3_aa: CATNPGTSGSTDTQYF

v_call: TRBV9
cdr3_aa: CASSVEGGDATNEKLFF

v_call: TRBV6-1
cdr3_aa: CASSESLAGGHEQYF

v_call: TRBV5-1
cdr3_aa: CASSPLHGRALETQYF

v_call: TRBV7-9
cdr3_aa: CASSQQAGTGSYGYTF

v_call: TRBV5-6
cdr3_aa: CASSFGGEVIQAFF

v_call: TRBV29-1
cdr3_aa: CSPVLRDTTDTQYF

v_call: TRBV18
cdr3_aa: CASSPGTGEYYEQYF

v_call: TRBV9
cdr3_aa: CASSVAPGQAEKLFF

v_call: TRBV29-1
cdr3_aa: CSGTITGTGTGELFF

v_call: TRBV19
cdr3_aa: CASSVPGGFCTF

v_call: TRBV4-2
cdr3_aa: CASSQDSNSGKSYNEQFF

v_call: TRBV11-3
cdr3_aa: CASSWRLADYNEQFF

v_call: TRBV2
cdr3_aa: CASIWGGQETQYF

v_call: TRBV25-1
cdr3_aa: CASGASATNEKLFF

v_call: TRBV11-2
cdr3_aa: CASSGLAGADTQYF

v_call: TRBV25-1
cdr3_aa: CASTSGTQETQYF

v_call: TRBV7-2
cdr3_aa: CASSLGMGGVDTQYF

v_call: TRBV5-5
cdr3_aa: CASSLGGQGTETQYF

v_call: TRBV7-9
cdr3_aa: CASSSSQVSYEQYF

v_call: TRBV7-2
cdr3_aa: CASSRTSGSIQTQYF

v_call: TRBV18
cdr3_aa: CASSPQQGREKLFF

v_call: TRBV9
cdr3_aa: CASSERLGPSYEQYF

v_call: TRBV6-5
cdr3_aa: CASRLQAMANQPQHF

v_call: TRBV30
cdr3_aa: CAWSVVSGSGELFF

v_call: TRBV6-1
cdr3_aa: CASSEGSSYNEQFF

v_call: TRBV19
cdr3_aa: CASSMRQVYSGELFF

v_call: TRBV2
cdr3_aa: CASKGFGFQEEYF

v_call: TRBV5-1
cdr3_aa: CASSPGQQETQYF

v_call: TRBV11-2
cdr3_aa: CASSFGGSQKEKLFF

v_call: TRBV9
cdr3_aa: CASSVVSSGFDEQYF

v_call: TRBV7-6
cdr3_aa: CASSSLSGRANEQFF